The 28 T cell receptor beta chains below all came from one sample that was sequenced in a study of blood T cell repertoires in COVID-19. The protocol was immunoSEQ multiplex PCR, while the TCRdb copy is restricted to in-frame clones and leaves out a portion. The table has 170,000 or so clones, 70% to 90% seen once. The sequenced material came from peripheral blood. The source of these receptors is a man aged 60 to 75 with COVID-19, enrolled during active disease.

The chain combines TRBV4-1 with TRBJ2-6; 10 bases align to TRBD1. Germline assignment: CDR1 MGHRA and CDR2 YSYEKL. J was trimmed by 4 bases and V by 3 bases; bases with no gene match: 6. This CDR3 region has 17 residues. The CDR3 DNA sequence: TGCGCCAGCAGCCATGGACAGGGGGTGGGAGGGGCCAACGTCCTGACTTTC. Amino acid sequence: CASSHGQGVGGANVLTF.

The chain recombines TRBV24-1 with TRBJ2-1, with 7 bases that match TRBD1. The CDR3 runs to 13 residues. V lost 9 bases to trimming and J lost 8 bases; unmatched junction nucleotides: 9. From germline, CDR1 is KGHDR and CDR2 SFDVKD. The CDR3 sequence is CATSDRLTDEQFF. CDR3 nucleotides: TGTGCCACCTCGGACAGGCTTACGGATGAGCAGTTCTTC.

J is TRBJ2-5 and V is TRBV19, with TRBD2 identical over 10 bases. V shed 8 bases, J shed 2 bases, and the junction held 5 bases outside the gene matches. The CDR3 spans 14 residues. Germline V gene lookup returns CDR1 LNHDA and CDR2 SQIVND (reference sequence). The CDR3 loop is CASRGLAAQETQYF. CDR3 DNA sequence: TGTGCCAGTCGAGGACTAGCGGCACAAGAGACCCAGTACTTC.

This clone was observed a few times. This sequence joins TRBV7-9 and TRBJ1-1; 9 bases align to TRBD1. The junction had 9 bases not matched to a gene; V was cut back by 1 base and J by 3 bases. There are 17 residues in the CDR3. Germline lookup yields CDR1 SEHNR and CDR2 FQNEAQ (reference sequence). CDR3 amino acids: CASSLGDREVPYTEAFF. CDR3 nucleotides: TGTGCCAGCAGCTTAGGGGACAGGGAAGTCCCTTACACTGAAGCTTTCTTT.

This chain uses TRBV27 with TRBJ2-7; D is perhaps TRBD1 (6 bases). The CDR3 spans 14 residues. Deletions cut 5 bases from V and 0 bases from J, with 11 bases between. Germline lookup yields CDR1 MNHEY and CDR2 SMNVEV (reference sequence). The CDR3 loop reads CASSARDISYEQYF. As DNA, the CDR3 is TGTGCCAGCAGTGCCCGGGACATCTCCTACGAGCAGTACTTC.

V gene TRBV28 combines with J gene TRBJ1-6; 11 nucleotides align to TRBD1. The CDR3 totals 15 residues. With 6 bases clipped from V and 6 bases from J, the junction kept 4 bases outside the gene matches. CDR1 and CDR2 (germline): MDHEN, SYDVKM. The CDR3 spells CASRGQGVINSPLHF. In DNA form, the CDR3 reads TGTGCCAGCAGGGGACAGGGGGTGATTAATTCACCCCTCCACTTT.

The chain employs TRBV9 and TRBJ1-2; D possibly corresponds to TRBD1 (5 bases). V was pared by 2 bases and J by 2 bases, with 16 bases between. CDR3 length: 16 amino acids. The V gene's germline CDR1 is SGDLS and CDR2 YYNGEE. The CDR3 nucleotides are TGTGCCAGCAGCGTTGCACAGGCCCTAGGGAACTATGGCTACACCTTC. Protein: CASSVAQALGNYGYTF.

This clone was counted only a few times. The V and J genes are TRBV3-1 (or the pseudogene TRBV3-2) and TRBJ1-2; D not certain. The CDR3 is 15 residues long. Trimming removed 6 bases from V and 7 bases from J, with 21 bases in between. Germline V gives CDR1 LGHDT, CDR2 YNNKEL (reference sequence). In DNA, the CDR3 is TGTGCCAGCAGACCAAGTAACACCCCGGGGAGTGGCTACACCTTC. Its protein is CASRPSNTPGSGYTF.

This clone turned up a few times. The chain is built from TRBV5-4 and TRBJ1-2, with a possible D match to TRBD1 (5 bases). Trimming removed 5 bases at V and 3 bases at J, with 14 bases between. Germline CDR1 and CDR2: SGHNT and YYREEE (reference sequence). This CDR3 is built from 14 residues. The CDR3 reads CASSRGFGDYGYTF. The CDR3, as DNA: TGTGCCAGCAGTCGGGGGTTTGGGGACTATGGCTACACCTTC.

The chain joins TRBV12-3 or TRBV12-4 to TRBJ1-2; TRBD1 agrees at 7 bases. The CDR3 is made up of 13 amino acids. Losses at the gene ends were 10 bases for V and 4 bases for J; bases not matched to a gene: 9. CDR3 sequence: CAILDRVGYGYTF. The CDR3 DNA sequence: TGTGCCATCTTAGACAGGGTGGGCTATGGCTACACCTTC.

The chain has TRBV2 and TRBJ1-4, with unresolved D. The CDR3 length is 14 residues. Germline V gives CDR1 SNHLY, CDR2 FYNNEI. V lost 2 bases and J lost 8, with 12 bases in between. In nucleotides, the CDR3 is TGTGCCAGCAGTGAAACCACAGTTTTGGAAAAACTGTTTTTT. Its translation: CASSETTVLEKLFF.

The V and J genes are TRBV14 and TRBJ1-4, with D perhaps TRBD1 (6 bases). The CDR3 has 15 amino acids. V gave up 4 bases and J gave up 3 bases, with 12 bases separating them. Germline V lookup: CDR1 SGHDN, CDR2 FVKESK. The DNA for the CDR3 is TGTGCCAGCAGCCCCCATGGGGGCCCTAATGAAAAACTGTTTTTT. Translating gives CASSPHGGPNEKLFF.

The chain is built from TRBV5-1 and TRBJ1-3, with D maybe TRBD1 (5 bases). With 5 bases removed from V and 0 bases from J, the gap between germline ends came to 12 bases. The germline V gene encodes CDR1 SGHRS and CDR2 YFSETQ. The CDR3 runs 15 residues. CDR3 DNA sequence: TGCGCCAGCAGGACAGACAGCCGCTCTGGAAACACCATATATTTT. Protein: CASRTDSRSGNTIYF.

The gene calls are TRBV5-6 and TRBJ1-6; no reliable D call. This CDR3 is built from 15 residues. Germline loops: CDR1 SGHDT, CDR2 YYEEEE. The V gene lost 4 bases and the J gene lost 8 bases, with 16 bases spanning the gap. DNA of the CDR3: TGTGCCAGCAGCGGTGAATTATACGGGGATTCACCCCTCCACTTT. Amino acids: CASSGELYGDSPLHF.

V usage is TRBV6-1 and J usage is TRBJ1-2; no definite D call. CDR3 length: 17 amino acids. Germline CDR1 and CDR2: MNHNS and SASEGT. V was pared by 1 base and J by 1 base, with 16 bases between. CDR3 amino acids: CASSEEGVGGDNYGYTF. The CDR3 nucleotides read TGTGCCAGCAGTGAAGAAGGAGTCGGCGGGGATAACTATGGCTACACCTTC.

The J gene is TRBJ1-6, the V gene TRBV6-6; D is unresolved. The CDR3 is 15 amino acids. Trimming shortened V by 7 bases and J by 2 bases, and 12 bases separated the two germline ends. Germline V gene sequence: CDR1 MNHNY, CDR2 SVGAGI (reference sequence). CDR3 nucleotides: TGTGCCAGCACCAAAGAGGCAACCTATAATTCACCCCTCCACTTT. Its protein is CASTKEATYNSPLHF.

V is TRBV9 and J is TRBJ1-2; perhaps TRBD1 as D (5 bases). Germline V CDR1 and CDR2: SGDLS, YYNGEE. V lost 2 bases, J lost 7 bases, and 15 bases lay in between. The CDR3 is 14 residues long. The CDR3, as DNA: TGTGCCAGCAGCGTCGGCAGGGATATTGGTGGCTACACCTTC. Residues: CASSVGRDIGGYTF.

V usage is TRBV4-2 and J usage is TRBJ1-4; TRBD1 aligns across 7 bases. CDR1 and CDR2 (germline): LGHNA, YNFKEQ. The ends lost 5 bases at V and 5 bases at J; junction bases unmatched: 11. The CDR3 contains 16 residues. CDR3 coding DNA: TGTGCCAGCAGCATAAACCTGGGACAGCCCAATGAAAAACTGTTTTTT. Its translation is CASSINLGQPNEKLFF.

The chain uses TRBV27 and TRBJ1-3; D call uncertain. CDR1 is MNHEY, CDR2 SMNVEV, per germline (reference sequence). Trimming stripped 6 bases from V and 0 bases from J, with 12 bases between. The CDR3 length is 15 residues. The CDR3 loop is CASSLARSSGNTIYF. The CDR3 DNA sequence: TGTGCCAGCAGCCTAGCCCGTAGCTCTGGAAACACCATATATTTT.

As for this clone: The same CDR3 also results from other DNA sequences found in this sample. The V and J genes are TRBV28 and TRBJ1-2, with D maybe TRBD1 (5 bases). V dropped 1 base and J dropped 2 bases, with 8 bases sitting between them. The germline gives CDR1 MDHEN, CDR2 SYDVKM. The CDR3 contains 14 residues. The CDR3 region is CASSLSGGNYGYTF. The CDR3 DNA reads TGTGCCAGCAGTTTATCGGGGGGAAACTATGGCTACACCTTC.

Worth noting for this clone: A junction boundary mismatches the germline segment, possibly from a read error. The chain uses TRBV7-7 and TRBJ2-1; 10 bases match TRBD1. From germline, CDR1 is SSHAT and CDR2 FNYEAQ (reference sequence). The CDR3 spans 15 residues. CDR3 protein: CASSPTGGDVGEQFF. In DNA, the CDR3 is TGTGCTAGCAGCCCGACAGGGGGCGATGTCGGTGAGCAGTTCTTC.

V is TRBV6-4 and J is TRBJ1-1; D possibly corresponds to TRBD1 (5 bases). This CDR3 is built from 14 residues. V shed 6 bases and J shed 1 base, with 12 bases lying between them. Germline lookup yields CDR1 MRHNA and CDR2 SNTAGT. CDR3 amino acids: CASSQDMTNTEAFF. CDR3 DNA: TGTGCCAGCAGCCAGGACATGACGAACACTGAAGCTTTCTTT.

This rearrangement joins TRBV4-2 to TRBJ1-4, with 8 bases that match TRBD1. The CDR3 covers 17 residues. V lost 1 base and J lost 3; bases outside the gene matches: 7. CDR1 and CDR2 from the germline V gene are LGHNA and YNFKEQ. CDR3 nucleotide sequence: TGTGCCAGCAGCCAAGGAGGGACAGGCACATCTAATGAAAAACTGTTTTTT. Its protein is CASSQGGTGTSNEKLFF.

The rearrangement uses TRBV6-6 and TRBJ1-5; D might be TRBD1 (6 bases). Looked up from germline, CDR1 is MNHNY and CDR2 is SVGAGI (reference sequence). Between the trimmed V and J ends, which lost 6 bases and 15 bases, there was a span of 21 bases. This CDR3 is built from 13 residues. The CDR3 nucleotides are TGTGCCAGCAGCTCAAACCGGGACAAAACCGGGCATTTT. It specifies CASSSNRDKTGHF.

The chain is built from TRBV27 and TRBJ2-1; 8 nucleotides align to TRBD2. The CDR3 sequence is 14 residues long. Germline loops: CDR1 MNHEY, CDR2 SMNVEV (reference sequence). V was clipped by 7 bases and J by 7 bases; unmatched bases: 9. The CDR3 loop is CASTMGLAGNEQFF. As DNA, the CDR3 is TGTGCCAGCACCATGGGGTTAGCGGGGAATGAGCAGTTCTTC.

The V call is TRBV15, the J call TRBJ2-5, with 12 bases identical to TRBD2. Germline CDR1 and CDR2: LNHNV and YYDKDF (reference sequence). The junction had 3 bases not matched to a gene; V was cut back by 0 bases and J by 4 bases. The CDR3 is 16 residues long. Here the CDR3 DNA reads TGTGCCACCAGCAGAGACCTGACTAGCGGGGGAGAGACCCAGTACTTC. Encoded protein: CATSRDLTSGGETQYF.

For this clone: The same CDR3 can be traced to other DNA sequences in this sample. The CDR3 sequence is CASSPGQNQPQHF. The CDR3, as DNA: TGTGCCAGCTCACCAGGGCAGAATCAGCCCCAGCATTTT. The genes are TRBV18 and TRBJ1-5; D is ambiguous. The length of the CDR3 is 13 residues. Per germline, CDR1 KGHSH and CDR2 LQKENI. V was shortened by 2 bases and J by 4 bases, with 6 bases between the two germline ends.

This sequence joins TRBV4-2 and TRBJ2-2; 8 positions agree with TRBD2. J gave up 6 bases and V 3 bases, and 12 bases lay outside the gene matches. CDR3 length equals 17 residues. Germline V gives CDR1 LGHNA, CDR2 YNFKEQ. The CDR3 sequence is CASSHPRGGALSGELFF. The DNA of the CDR3 is TGTGCCAGCAGCCATCCCCGGGGGGGGGCCCTCTCCGGGGAGCTGTTTTTT.